These 2 T cell receptor beta chains were all obtained from the same sample, sequenced in a study of CD8 T cells in Susac syndrome. Random hexamers primed reverse transcription of roughly 0.45 to 1 ug RNA. From the immunoSEQ multiplex PCR reads, TCRdb called clonotypes with MiXCR, one entry per CDR3 protein. The sample consists of 70,000 to 100,000 distinct CDR3 sequences, approximately 95% of them appearing once. The source material was CD8+ T cells from PBMCs. The receptors stem from a human donor in good health.

In its sample, this clonotype was seen once. V is TRBV24-1 and J is TRBJ2-7, with 8 bases identical to TRBD2. The CDR3 loop spans 16 amino acids. CDR1 and CDR2 (germline): KGHDR, SFDVKD. V lost 0 bases, J lost 6 bases, and 9 bases stayed unmatched. CDR3 sequence (DNA): TGTGCCACCAGTGATTTGAAGGGGACTAGTCTGAGCGAGCAGTACTTC. Its translation is CATSDLKGTSLSEQYF.

The chain recombines TRBV27 with TRBJ1-2, with D tentatively TRBD1 (5 bases). Trimming stripped 7 bases from V and 4 bases from J, with 13 bases between. Germline V gene sequence: CDR1 MNHEY, CDR2 SMNVEV (reference sequence). This CDR3 is built from 13 residues. This CDR3 is CASTLGAGYGYTF. The CDR3, as DNA: TGTGCCAGCACCTTAGGGGCTGGCTATGGCTACACCTTC.